The clone carrying this T cell receptor beta chain was observed many times. Antigen unknown. The data stem from a study of T cells in Graves' hyperthyroidism and ophthalmopathy. Study background: At the time of initial diagnosis and before any treatment, peripheral blood was collected. Study-wide findings and caveats: Appearing also in blood were most of the thyroid clonotypes expanded above 0.001.

Researchers took RNA transcripts and amplified the TCR beta CDR3 regions from them. A first-round RT-PCR of the TCR CDR3 used the HTBI primer set. TCRdb recomputed calls from the multiplex PCR reads with MiXCR, one row per CDR3 protein. The sample lists about half a million distinct CDR3 sequences, around a quarter seen once, with around 11% in the top ten. Ophthalmopathy patients all had a Clinical Activity Score of at least 3, a NOSPECS grade of at least 4 and disease under 3 months old. Patients were excluded because of uncontrolled infection, other autoimmune disease, pregnancy or lactation. The CDR3 contains 13 residues. With 2 bases removed from V and 2 bases from J, the gap between germline ends came to 6 bases. Germline loops: CDR1 MNHEY, CDR2 SVGEGT.

The clonotype comes from a woman aged 25-40 years with Graves' ophthalmopathy. Sequenced material: blood. This sequence joins TRBV6-2 or TRBV6-3 and TRBJ1-2; D is undetermined. This chain's CDR3 is CASSYQANYGYTF. The DNA of the CDR3 is TGTGCCAGCAGTTACCAGGCCAACTATGGCTACACCTTC.